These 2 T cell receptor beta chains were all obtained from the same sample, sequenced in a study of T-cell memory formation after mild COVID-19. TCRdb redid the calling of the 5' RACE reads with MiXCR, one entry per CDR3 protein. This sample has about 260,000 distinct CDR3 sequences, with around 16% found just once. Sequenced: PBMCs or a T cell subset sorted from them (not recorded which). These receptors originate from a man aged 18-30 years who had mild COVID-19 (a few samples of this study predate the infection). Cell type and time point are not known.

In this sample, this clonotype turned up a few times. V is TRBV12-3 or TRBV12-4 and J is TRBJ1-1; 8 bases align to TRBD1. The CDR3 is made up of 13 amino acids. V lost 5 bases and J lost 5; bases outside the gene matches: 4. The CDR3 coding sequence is TGTGCCAGCAGTACAGGGGGAGGGACTGAAGCTTTCTTT. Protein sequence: CASSTGGGTEAFF.

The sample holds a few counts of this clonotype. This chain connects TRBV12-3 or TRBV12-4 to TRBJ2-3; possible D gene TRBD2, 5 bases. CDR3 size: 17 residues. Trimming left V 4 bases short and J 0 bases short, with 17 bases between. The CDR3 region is CASSSASRRTSTDTQYF. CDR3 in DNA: TGTGCCAGCAGTTCCGCCTCCAGGCGGACTAGCACAGATACGCAGTATTTT.